This T cell receptor (beta chain) was identified during a study of technical replicates of blood from four donors (dated by TCRdb to the late 2010s). Points on this clone: Its antigen is currently not known. At one end, the junction sequence differs from germline, possibly due to a read error.

Library preparation employed the immunoSEQ multiplex PCR assay. In its TCRdb copy, this immuneACCESS table keeps in-frame sequences only and misses some clones. Where compared with another copy, unresolved V genes explain less than half of these, and the others have no known cause. The table for this sample lists tens of thousands of clones; 80% to 95% of them were counted only once. In total, the top ten clones hold roughly 0.27% of the sample. The CDR3, cysteine through phenylalanine, is 15 amino acids long. Only the CDR3 portion is preserved as DNA: 45 bases, with reading frame beginning at the first base. Via the germline V gene, CDR1 is SGDLS and CDR2 YYNGEE.

Here the chain combines TRBV9 and TRBJ2-7, with TRBD2 identical over 9 junction bases. The clonotype comes from a human donor in good health. Specimen: T cells isolated from PBMCs. At the DNA level, the sequence is TGTGTCAGCAGCGTAGCGGGAGAGGTTGGGTACGAGCAGTACTTC. This sequence encodes CVSSVAGEVGYEQYF. The full variable domain, with segments outside the CDR3 supplied by the reference TRBV9 and TRBJ2-7 proteins, appears as DSGVTQTPKHLITATGQRVTLRCSPRSGDLSVYWYQQSLDQGLQFLIQYYNGEERAKGNILERFSAQQFPDLHSELNLSSLELGDSALYFCVSSVAGEVGYEQYFGPGTRLTVT.